Listed below are T cell receptor beta chains from one sample, sequenced in a study of response to subunit inactivated influenza vaccine. TCRdb re-analysed the RT-PCR reads in MiXCR, keeping a single row per CDR3 protein. The table has about 570,000 distinct CDR3 sequences, about 11% seen once. This sample was shared with a second study, whose subject was T cells expressing NK-cell markers.

The sample in question was PBMCs from blood, obtained on the day of vaccination. The receptor set was obtained from a man aged 50-60 years who received an inactivated influenza vaccine. CDR3s include the opening cysteine and the closing phenylalanine or tryptophan. D genes are given only for firm matches. Not all rows give a size; the values are once, few, many and, for expanded clones, a class.

-,TRBV6-5,TRBJ1-2,-,TGTGCCGGGCAGTTCGGGGGCAACTATGGCTACACCTTC,CAGQFGGNYGYTF
TRBD1,TRBV4-2,TRBJ1-4,-,TGTGCCAGCAGCCATTACAGGGGAGGAGATGAAAAACTGTTTTTT,CASSHYRGGDEKLFF
-,TRBV3-1,TRBJ2-2,-,TGTGCCAGCAGCCAAGATCTGTTCCTGAACACCGGGGAGCTGTTTTTT,CASSQDLFLNTGELFF
TRBD2,TRBV7-2,TRBJ2-1,few,TGTGCCACTTCAGCGGGAGTTGGGGATGAGCAGTTCTTC,CATSAGVGDEQFF
-,TRBV4-2,TRBJ2-1,-,TGTGCCAGCAGCCAAGAGGGACCACCATACAATGAGCAGTTCTTC,CASSQEGPPYNEQFF
-,TRBV5-1,TRBJ1-2,few,TGCGCCAGCAGCCCATCCGGGACTAAAGCTAACTATGGCTACACCTTC,CASSPSGTKANYGYTF
TRBD2,TRBV29-1,TRBJ2-1,-,TGCAGCGCCAAGGGGAGGGGTACCTACAATGAGCAGTTCTTC,CSAKGRGTYNEQFF
-,TRBV6-5,TRBJ2-5,-,TGTGCCAGCAGTTACTCTGGCACTAGGGGGCAAGAGACCCAGTACTTC,CASSYSGTRGQETQYF
-,TRBV6-1,TRBJ2-7,few,TGTGCCATTTCACCCTACCCTTGGGCAGGGTCCTACGAGCAGTACTTC,CAISPYPWAGSYEQYF
-,TRBV29-1,TRBJ2-1,few,TGCAGCGTTGAAGATACCGGGTCTCGAACCTACAATGAGCAGTTCTTC,CSVEDTGSRTYNEQFF
-,TRBV7-9,TRBJ1-5,-,TGTGCCAGCAGCTCGACAGATGGCAAACAGCCCCAGCATTTT,CASSSTDGKQPQHF
-,TRBV12-3/TRBV12-4,TRBJ1-1,many,TGTGCCAGCAGCTCCTTGGGCACTGAAGCTTTCTTT,CASSSLGTEAFF
-,TRBV18,TRBJ2-5,-,TGTGCCAGCTCAAGCCGAGTCGGGGAAGAGACCCAGTACTTC,CASSSRVGEETQYF
TRBD1,TRBV6-6,TRBJ2-5,-,TGTGCCAACGGACAGGGGAGTCAAGAGACCCAGTACTTC,CANGQGSQETQYF
-,TRBV28,TRBJ2-1,-,TGTGCCAGCAGTCCGAGACCAACCGGGACATCGAGCTCCTACAATGAGCAGTTCTTC,CASSPRPTGTSSSYNEQFF
TRBD1,TRBV7-9,TRBJ2-1,few,TGTGCCAGCAGCTTCCGACAGGGGGCCTACAATGAGCAGTTCTTC,CASSFRQGAYNEQFF
-,TRBV7-8,TRBJ2-1,many,TGTGCCAGCAGCTCCAAGTTATACGGCTACAATGAGCAGTTCTTC,CASSSKLYGYNEQFF
-,TRBV4-3,TRBJ2-1,-,TGCGCCAGCAGTAATCAGGGCTGGGGCTCCTACAATGAGCAGTTCTTC,CASSNQGWGSYNEQFF
TRBD1,TRBV13,TRBJ2-7,-,TGTGCCAGCAGCAAAACGGGACAGGGGCAGTACTTC,CASSKTGQGQYF
TRBD1,TRBV12-3/TRBV12-4,TRBJ1-5,-,TGTGCCAGCAGTAGGGACAGAACCAATCAGCCCCAGCATTTT,CASSRDRTNQPQHF